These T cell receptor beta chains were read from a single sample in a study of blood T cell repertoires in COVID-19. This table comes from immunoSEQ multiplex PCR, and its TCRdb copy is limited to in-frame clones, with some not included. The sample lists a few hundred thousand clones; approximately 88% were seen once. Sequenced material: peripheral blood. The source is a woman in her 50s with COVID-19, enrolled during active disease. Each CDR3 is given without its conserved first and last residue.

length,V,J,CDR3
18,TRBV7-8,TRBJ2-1,ASSEIIPPSGEATYNEQF
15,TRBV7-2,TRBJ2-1,ASSLRIPSGGVNEQF
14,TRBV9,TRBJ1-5,ASSADAQGGNQPQH
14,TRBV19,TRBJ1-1,ASSILERGGGTEAF
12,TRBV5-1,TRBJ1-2,ASSASPRGRGYT
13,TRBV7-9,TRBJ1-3,ASSPRVLSGNTIY
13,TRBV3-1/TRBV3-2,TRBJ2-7,ASSQFQDPSYEQY
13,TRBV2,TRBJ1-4,ASSVIQGVGEKLF
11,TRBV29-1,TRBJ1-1,SVRGPGLAEAF
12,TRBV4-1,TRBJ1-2,ASSQDRANYGYT
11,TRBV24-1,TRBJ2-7,ATSDYRVHEQY
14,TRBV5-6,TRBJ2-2,ASSLVLAVSTGELF
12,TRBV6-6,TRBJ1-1,ASSSRQINTEAF
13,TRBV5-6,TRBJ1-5,ASSRRDSGNQPQH
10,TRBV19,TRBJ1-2,ASKPGGYGYT
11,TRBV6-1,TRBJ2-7,ASSEIRGYEQY
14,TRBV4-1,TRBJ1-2,ASSQPGQISNYGYT
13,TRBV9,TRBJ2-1,ASSPQAGARGEQF
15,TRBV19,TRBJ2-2,ASSPGWVTGDTGELF
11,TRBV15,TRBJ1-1,ATSTQRGTEAF
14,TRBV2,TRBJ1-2,ASKLTGGATNYGYT